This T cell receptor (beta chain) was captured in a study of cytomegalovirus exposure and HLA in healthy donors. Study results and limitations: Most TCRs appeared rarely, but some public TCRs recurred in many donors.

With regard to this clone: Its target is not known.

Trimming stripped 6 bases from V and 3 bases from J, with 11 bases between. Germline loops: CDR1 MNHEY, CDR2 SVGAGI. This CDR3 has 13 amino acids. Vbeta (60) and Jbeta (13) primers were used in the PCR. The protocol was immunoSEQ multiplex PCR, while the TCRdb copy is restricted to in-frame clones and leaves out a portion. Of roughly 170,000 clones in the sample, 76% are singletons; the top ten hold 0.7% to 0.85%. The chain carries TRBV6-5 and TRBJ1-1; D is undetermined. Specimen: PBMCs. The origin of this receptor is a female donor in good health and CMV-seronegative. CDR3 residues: CASSPSSYTEAFF. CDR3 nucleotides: TGTGCCAGCAGCCCCTCGTCCTACACTGAAGCTTTCTTT.